The clone carrying this T cell receptor (beta chain) was detected ten times or more. Produced via immunoSEQ multiplex PCR; TCRdb's table is partial and in-frame only. The repertoire has some 18,000 clones, none seen only once; the ten largest take about 0.54%. The sample is drawn from a study of T cells after posttransplantation cyclophosphamide. Cyclophosphamide on days +3 and +4 followed busulfan-fludarabine conditioning and a marrow graft. Sequenced here: PBMCs, sampled after allogeneic stem cell transplant with posttransplant cyclophosphamide. The clonotype originates from a female patient between 30 and 40 years old who received an allogeneic stem cell transplant from a related donor, was CMV-positive, and had no GVHD. Part of the T cell pool may stem from the graft donor.

The CDR3 nucleotides are TGTGCCTGGAGTGTCAAAGGACTAGCGGGAGAGTTTAGGGAGACCCAGTACTTC. Translation gives CAWSVKGLAGEFRETQYF. V and J are TRBV30 and TRBJ2-5; 13 bases match TRBD2. Trimming took 0 bases from V and 5 from J; bases not matched to a gene: 12. The length of the CDR3 is 18 residues. Germline CDR1 GTSNPN, CDR2 SVGIG (reference sequence).